These 3 T cell receptor beta chains were all obtained from the same sample, sequenced in a study of T cell repertoires in cytomegalovirus infection. Using its own MiXCR run on the reads, TCRdb lists one record per CDR3 protein. The repertoire holds about 140,000 distinct CDR3 sequences, with about 6.5% as singletons. Sequenced: PBMCs. Source of these receptors: a human donor in good health (CMV status not recorded). Some clones in this sample may be carry-over from other donors' samples.

This chain uses TRBV4-1 with TRBJ1-2; TRBD1 agrees at 7 bases. The CDR3 runs to 16 residues. Germline assignment: CDR1 MGHRA and CDR2 YSYEKL. V shed 3 bases and J 3 bases; nucleotides not matched to a gene: 10. The CDR3 spells CASSHTNPGTDYGYTF. CDR3 in DNA: TGCGCCAGCAGCCACACAAATCCCGGGACAGACTATGGCTACACCTTC.

This clonotype was counted once. The chain recombines TRBV7-9 with TRBJ2-5, with no clear D. Trimming removed 1 base from V and 4 bases from J, with 7 bases in between. CDR3 length equals 13 residues. Germline V CDR1 and CDR2: SEHNR, FQNEAQ (reference sequence). For the CDR3, the DNA is TGTGCCAGCAGCTTAGTCGGGCTAGAGACCCAGTACTTC. It specifies CASSLVGLETQYF.

This clonotype has a handful of counts. The J gene is TRBJ1-2, the V gene TRBV7-2, with 8 nucleotides matching TRBD1. CDR3 length: 16 residues. Germline V gene lookup returns CDR1 SGHTA and CDR2 FQGNSA. J was trimmed by 8 bases and V by 4 bases; bases with no gene match: 15. The chain's CDR3 is CASSSHPGQDLGGYTF. The CDR3 DNA sequence: TGTGCCAGCAGCTCGCATCCGGGACAGGACCTCGGGGGCTACACCTTC.